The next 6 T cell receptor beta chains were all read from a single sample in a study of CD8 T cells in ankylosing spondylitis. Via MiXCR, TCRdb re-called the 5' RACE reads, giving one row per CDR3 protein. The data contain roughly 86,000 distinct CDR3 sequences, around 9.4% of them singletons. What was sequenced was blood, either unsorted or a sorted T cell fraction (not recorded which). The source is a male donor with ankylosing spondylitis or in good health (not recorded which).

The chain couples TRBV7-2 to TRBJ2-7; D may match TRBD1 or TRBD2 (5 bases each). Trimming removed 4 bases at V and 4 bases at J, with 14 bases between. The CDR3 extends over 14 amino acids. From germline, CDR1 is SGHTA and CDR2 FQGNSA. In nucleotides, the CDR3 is TGTGCCAGCAGCTCTACGGGACCAGGGTACGAGCAGTACTTC. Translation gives CASSSTGPGYEQYF.

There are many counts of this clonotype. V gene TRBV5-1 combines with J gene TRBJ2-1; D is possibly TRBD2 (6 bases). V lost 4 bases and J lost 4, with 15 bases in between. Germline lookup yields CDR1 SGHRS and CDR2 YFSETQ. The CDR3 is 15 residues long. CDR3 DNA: TGCGCCAGCAGCCTGGGACTCGGGATGTACAATGAGCAGTTCTTC. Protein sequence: CASSLGLGMYNEQFF. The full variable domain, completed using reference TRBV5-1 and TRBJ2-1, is KAGVTQTPRYLIKTRGQQVTLSCSPISGHRSVSWYQQTPGQGLQFLFEYFSETQRNKGNFPGRFSGRQFSNSRSEMNVSTLELGDSALYLCASSLGLGMYNEQFFGPGTRLTVL.

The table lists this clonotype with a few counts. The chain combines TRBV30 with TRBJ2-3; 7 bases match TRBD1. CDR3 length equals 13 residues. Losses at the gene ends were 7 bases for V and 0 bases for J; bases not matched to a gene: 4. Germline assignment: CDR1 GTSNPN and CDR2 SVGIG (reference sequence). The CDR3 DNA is TGTGCCTACGAACAGGGGAGCACAGATACGCAGTATTTT. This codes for CAYEQGSTDTQYF.

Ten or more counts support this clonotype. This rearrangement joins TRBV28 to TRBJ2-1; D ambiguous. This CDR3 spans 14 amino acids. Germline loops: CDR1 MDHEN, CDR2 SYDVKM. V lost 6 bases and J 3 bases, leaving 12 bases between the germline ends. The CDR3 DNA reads TGTGCCAGCAGGGCCCTTGGGGTCTACAATGAGCAGTTCTTC. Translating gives CASRALGVYNEQFF.

CDR3 protein: CASSFLRGADSYNEQFF. The CDR3 bases are TGTGCCAGCAGCTTCCTACGGGGGGCCGACTCCTACAATGAGCAGTTCTTC. J is TRBJ2-1 and V is TRBV7-8, with a weak D call TRBD2 (7 bases). This CDR3 region has 17 residues. V was cut by 3 bases and J by 0 bases, with 15 bases left in between. The V gene's germline CDR1 is SGHVS and CDR2 FQNEAQ.

CDR3 loop: CASSPIGQGSYEQYF. The DNA of the CDR3 is TGTGCCAGCAGTCCCATTGGACAGGGATCCTACGAGCAGTACTTC. The J gene is TRBJ2-7, the V gene TRBV6-2 or TRBV6-3, with 8 nucleotides matching TRBD1. Germline V gives CDR1 MNHEY, CDR2 SVGEGT. The CDR3 loop spans 15 amino acids. V lost 5 bases to trimming and J lost 1 base; unmatched junction nucleotides: 7.